A selection of T cell receptor beta chains follows, all from one sample in a study of PD-1 and CTLA-4 blockade in melanoma. Produced via immunoSEQ multiplex PCR; TCRdb's table is partial and in-frame only. The sample lists tens of thousands of clones, around 89% occurring once. Sequencing used CD8+ T cells from peripheral blood, obtained from a patient given anti-PD-1 treatment. All receptors derive from a human donor with melanoma. The CDR3 runs from the conserved cysteine through the conserved F or W. The D gene is left open where the match is weak. Expanded clones get a size class; other rows say once, few or many, or leave the size out.

J gene	V gene	D gene	clone size	CDR3 DNA	CDR3 protein
TRBJ2-1	TRBV6-6	TRBD1	NA	TGTGCCAGCAGTTACGAGGCAGGGGGCTACAATGAGCAGTTCTTC	CASSYEAGGYNEQFF
TRBJ1-4	TRBV7-8	NA	NA	TGTGCCAGCAGCTTGAGGTTCCTAGATGAAAAACTGTTTTTT	CASSLRFLDEKLFF
TRBJ1-1	TRBV7-3	NA	NA	TGTGCCAGCAGCTTTGGCAGGAACACTGAAGCTTTCTTT	CASSFGRNTEAFF
TRBJ2-5	TRBV28	NA	once	TGTGCCAGCACTTTTGGGGGGGAGACCCAGTACTTC	CASTFGGETQYF
TRBJ1-1	TRBV28	NA	NA	TGTGCCAGCAGTTTGGGGTTTGGCACTGAAGCTTTCTTT	CASSLGFGTEAFF
TRBJ2-5	TRBV3-1/TRBV3-2	TRBD2	NA	TGTGCCAGCAGACCTACTCGGCTAGCGGAAGAGACCCAGTACTTC	CASRPTRLAEETQYF
TRBJ2-1	TRBV30	NA	NA	TGTGCCTGGGATACAGGGAGCAATGAGCAGTTCTTC	CAWDTGSNEQFF
TRBJ2-7	TRBV28	NA	NA	TGTGCCAGCAGTTTTGTGGTTGGGGGGTCCACCTCCGAGCAGTACTTC	CASSFVVGGSTSEQYF
TRBJ1-1	TRBV28	NA	NA	TGTGCCAGCAGACTAATCCAGGGAGCCACTGAAGCTTTCTTT	CASRLIQGATEAFF
TRBJ1-6	TRBV7-8	TRBD1	few	TGTGCCAGCAGCGGGGACAGGCTTAGCTCCTATAATTCACCCCTCCACTTT	CASSGDRLSSYNSPLHF
TRBJ1-5	TRBV5-5	TRBD1	NA	TGTGCCAGCAGGGCGGGACAGGGGGCCTCCTGGCCCCAGCATTTT	CASRAGQGASWPQHF
TRBJ1-1	TRBV19	NA	NA	TGTGCCAGTAGTCTAGGGATGAACACTGAAGCTTTCTTT	CASSLGMNTEAFF
TRBJ1-1	TRBV30	NA	once	TGTGCCTGGAGTGTATACGGGGTCGCTGAAGCTTTCTTT	CAWSVYGVAEAFF
TRBJ2-7	TRBV19	NA	NA	TGTGCCAGTAGTATGGGCGGTGCACCGACCTACGAGCAGTACTTC	CASSMGGAPTYEQYF
TRBJ2-3	TRBV7-2	NA	NA	TGTGCCAGCAGCGTTTTTGGTCGGGACACAGATACGCAGTATTTT	CASSVFGRDTDTQYF
TRBJ2-5	TRBV19	NA	NA	TGTGCCAGTAGTCGAGGCGGGGTAGAGACCCAGTACTTC	CASSRGGVETQYF
TRBJ1-2	TRBV7-9	NA	NA	TGTGCCAGCAGCTCCCCGGGAACCCTTCTCTATGGCTACACCTTC	CASSSPGTLLYGYTF
TRBJ2-4	TRBV5-1	NA	NA	TGCGCCAGCAGCTTAGGGGATGGAGGGGCCAAAAACATTCAGTACTTC	CASSLGDGGAKNIQYF
TRBJ1-3	TRBV6-5	NA	NA	TGTGCCAGCAGCGCCGGGGCAGCTGGAAACACCATATATTTT	CASSAGAAGNTIYF
TRBJ2-7	TRBV15	NA	NA	TGTGCCACCAGCAGAGTGGAGCAGGACGAGCAGTACTTC	CATSRVEQDEQYF
TRBJ1-1	TRBV5-4	TRBD1	NA	TGTGCCAGCAGCTGGACCGGGACAGGGGAAGCTTTCTTT	CASSWTGTGEAFF
TRBJ1-2	TRBV28	NA	NA	TGTGCCAGCAACCTGGGCGGGGGCCCCTTCTTCTATGGCTACACCTTC	CASNLGGGPFFYGYTF
TRBJ2-7	TRBV6-2/TRBV6-3	TRBD1	NA	TGTGCCAGCAGTTACGGACAGGGTGCCTACGAGCAGTACTTC	CASSYGQGAYEQYF
TRBJ2-2	TRBV29-1	NA	NA	TGCAGCGTCACCGGGACAAAGAACACCGGGGAGCTGTTTTTT	CSVTGTKNTGELFF
TRBJ2-3	TRBV27	TRBD2	NA	TGTGCCAGCAGCAGCCTCCTAGCGGGGGGGACAGATACGCAGTATTTT	CASSSLLAGGTDTQYF
TRBJ2-5	TRBV12-3/TRBV12-4	NA	NA	TGTGCCAGCAGCCCAGGTGGAGAGACCCAGTACTTC	CASSPGGETQYF
TRBJ1-5	TRBV28	NA	medium-sized	TGTGCCAGCAGTACCACCTTGGTAGGCAATCAGCCCCAGCATTTT	CASSTTLVGNQPQHF
TRBJ2-3	TRBV28	NA	NA	TGTGCCACCAGAGCTAGGAGGGCCACAGATACGCAGTATTTT	CATRARRATDTQYF
TRBJ1-6	TRBV4-1	NA	NA	TGCGCCAGCAGCCGAGGGGTTGACAATTCACCCCTCCACTTT	CASSRGVDNSPLHF
TRBJ1-3	TRBV6-5	TRBD1	NA	TGTGCCAGCAGTTACGGGACAGGAGTTGGTGACACCATATATTTT	CASSYGTGVGDTIYF
TRBJ2-7	TRBV2	NA	NA	TGTGCCAGCAGTGGGCGGAAAGGGCCAGAGCAGTACTTC	CASSGRKGPEQYF
TRBJ1-1	TRBV27	NA	NA	TGTGCCAGCAGTCCGCCCGGGAACACTGAAGCTTTCTTT	CASSPPGNTEAFF
TRBJ1-5	TRBV7-8	NA	few	TGTGCCAGCAGCTTATTGCTGCAGCCCCAGCATTTT	CASSLLLQPQHF
TRBJ2-7	TRBV28	NA	few	TGTGCCAGCAGTTTGCTAGATTCCTACGAGCAGTACTTC	CASSLLDSYEQYF
TRBJ2-5	TRBV5-6	NA	NA	TGTGCCAGCAGCTGGCCCGGGACTCAAGAGACCCAGTACTTC	CASSWPGTQETQYF
TRBJ2-3	TRBV15	TRBD2	NA	TGTGCCACCAGCAGAGATTTGGCGGGGGGCACAGATACGCAGTATTTT	CATSRDLAGGTDTQYF
TRBJ2-1	TRBV10-2	TRBD2	NA	TGCGCCAGCAGCCTTAGCGGGGGGGCCTACAATGAGCAGTTCTTC	CASSLSGGAYNEQFF
TRBJ2-7	TRBV28	NA	NA	TGTGCCAGCAGTTCTTCTATCGAGCAGTACTTC	CASSSSIEQYF
TRBJ1-5	TRBV6-5	NA	once	TGTGCCAGCAGTTACTCTCCATATCAGCCCCAGCATTTT	CASSYSPYQPQHF
TRBJ1-1	TRBV19	NA	NA	TGTGCCAGTAGTATAGGTAAGCTCACTGAAGCTTTCTTT	CASSIGKLTEAFF
TRBJ1-1	TRBV28	NA	NA	TGTGCCAGCAGCCTTCCCGGTGCGGCTGAAGCTTTCTTT	CASSLPGAAEAFF
TRBJ2-7	TRBV19	TRBD1	NA	TGTGCCAGTAGTGACGGGACAGGGGGCTACGAGCAGTACTTC	CASSDGTGGYEQYF
TRBJ1-3	TRBV24-1	TRBD1	once	TGTGCCACCAGTGATTCAGGGGGGGCTGGAAACACCATATATTTT	CATSDSGGAGNTIYF
TRBJ2-7	TRBV19	NA	NA	TGTGCCAGTAGTAGGGCTTCCGGGACATTCCTCGAGCAGTACTTC	CASSRASGTFLEQYF
TRBJ1-1	TRBV6-5	NA	few	TGTGCCAGCAAACCGCCAGGGTCGCAAGCTTTCTTT	CASKPPGSQAFF
TRBJ1-1	TRBV7-2	NA	NA	TGTGCCAGCAGCTACGTGGGGGGGGGCACTGAAGCTTTCTTT	CASSYVGGGTEAFF